The clone carrying this TCR beta chain was seen a handful of times. With a much larger clone just one base away, this may be a read error. Template material for amplifying TCR beta CDR3 regions consisted of RNA transcripts. Researchers ran a first-round RT-PCR on the TCR CDR3 using the HTBI primer set. TCRdb recomputed calls from the multiplex PCR reads with MiXCR, one row per CDR3 protein. The sample has around 600,000 distinct CDR3 sequences; around 15% are singletons. The ends lost 10 bases at V and 6 bases at J; junction bases unmatched: 11. The CDR3 is made up of 13 amino acids. This sample stems from a study of T cells in Graves' hyperthyroidism and ophthalmopathy.

The sequence came from a woman in her forties or fifties with Graves' ophthalmopathy. Sequenced input: blood. V usage is TRBV12-3 or TRBV12-4 and J usage is TRBJ1-2, with 7 bases aligning to TRBD1. The CDR3 region is CATTGQSVDGYTF. As DNA, the CDR3 is TGTGCCACCACGGGACAGAGCGTGGATGGCTACACCTTC.